The 24 T cell receptor beta chains below all came from one sample that was sequenced in a study of T-cell reconstitution after alpha-beta-depleted transplantation in children. Molecular barcoding with unique molecular identifiers was used for the TCRbeta library. TCRdb processed the PCR reads anew with MiXCR; each CDR3 protein has one entry. The table has around 960,000 distinct CDR3 sequences, about 29% seen once. The specimen comprised PBMCs, mostly from graft donor cells, sampled 360 days after TCRalphabeta/CD19-depleted stem cell transplant. These receptors came from a boy under three years old who had a stem cell transplant for SCID, so the T cells may come from the graft donor.

The chain has TRBV24-1 and TRBJ2-7; the D gene is possibly TRBD2 (7 bases). The germline V and J ends were trimmed by 0 bases and 4 bases, with 12 bases remaining between them. This CDR3 is built from 15 residues. Germline V CDR1 and CDR2: KGHDR, SFDVKD. DNA of the CDR3: TGTGCCACCAGTGATTTGCGGGGGGCGGATTACGAGCAGTACTTC. The encoded protein is CATSDLRGADYEQYF.

Many counts were recorded for this clonotype. The rearrangement uses TRBV4-1 and TRBJ2-7; D is undetermined. The V gene's germline CDR1 is MGHRA and CDR2 YSYEKL. This CDR3 spans 15 amino acids. V lost 2 bases and J lost 4, with 15 bases in between. In nucleotides, the CDR3 is TGCGCCAGCAGCCAACCTTCGGAGTTCCCATACGAGCAGTACTTC. Its translation: CASSQPSEFPYEQYF.

The chain is built from TRBV7-2 and TRBJ2-3, with TRBD2 matching over 8 bases. V dropped 1 base and J dropped 6; count of bases not matched to a gene: 12. The CDR3 covers 17 residues. Germline loops: CDR1 SGHTA, CDR2 FQGNSA. The CDR3 DNA reads TGTGCCAGCAGCTTAGGGGTCCCAAGCGGGGGAGCGGATACGCAGTATTTT. As protein: CASSLGVPSGGADTQYF.

The gene calls are TRBV21-1 and TRBJ1-5; the table's D call, TRBD1, was not checked against the DNA. TRBV21-1 is a recognized pseudogene. The CDR3 is made up of 18 amino acids. CDR3 loop: CASSKEKTRDGYNQPQHF. In nucleotides, the CDR3 is TGTGCCAGCAGCAAAGAAAAAACGAGGGACGGATACAATCAGCCCCAGCATTTT.

Only a few counts were recorded for this clonotype. This chain joins TRBV5-1 and TRBJ2-3; 12 bases agree with TRBD2. The CDR3 length is 18 residues. Germline V lookup: CDR1 SGHRS, CDR2 YFSETQ. J was trimmed by 2 bases and V by 1 base; bases with no gene match: 8. CDR3 sequence: CASSLTSGGPSPTDTQYF. Written as DNA, the CDR3 is TGCGCCAGCAGCTTGACTAGCGGGGGGCCCAGTCCCACAGATACGCAGTATTTT.

The V gene is TRBV20-1, the J gene TRBJ1-1, with no clear D. The CDR3 has 14 residues. Germline V lookup: CDR1 DFQATT, CDR2 SNEGSKA (reference sequence). V lost 6 bases to trimming and J lost 9 bases, with 23 bases between them. CDR3 nucleotide sequence: TGCAGTGCCCCATCGTACGGCACACTTATGAAAGCTTTCTTT. This translates into CSAPSYGTLMKAFF.

This clonotype was counted a few times. At one of its ends the junction is not consistent with the germline gene, which may arise from a read error. V gene TRBV4-2 combines with J gene TRBJ2-7; D gene uncertain. This CDR3 has 12 amino acids. CDR1 is LGHNA and CDR2 is YNFKEQ in the germline V gene. DNA for the CDR3: TGTGCCAGCAGCCAAGATAGGGTCGTTTGGAACTTC. This gives the protein CASSQDRVVWNF.

This clonotype was seen only a few times. Here the CDR3 DNA reads TGTGCCAGCAGCCAGTCGACAGGGACGCAGACCCAGTACTTC. This sequence encodes CASSQSTGTQTQYF. The genes are TRBV3-1 and TRBJ2-5; 7 bases map to TRBD1. V lost 3 bases, J lost 6 bases, and 7 bases stayed unmatched. This CDR3 comprises 14 residues. Germline V gene data show CDR1 as LGHDT and CDR2 as YNNKEL (reference sequence).

CDR3 sequence: CASSPGGGAGDPYEQYF. Here the CDR3 DNA reads TGTGCCAGCAGCCCTGGAGGGGGCGCGGGGGACCCTTACGAGCAGTACTTC. V is TRBV4-2 and J is TRBJ2-7; D tentatively fits TRBD1 or TRBD2 (7 bases each). Germline V gene sequence: CDR1 LGHNA, CDR2 YNFKEQ. The CDR3 is 17 residues long. V lost 4 bases and J lost 4, with 23 bases in between.

The chain joins TRBV10-3 to TRBJ2-5; tentatively, D is TRBD2 (5 bases). CDR1 and CDR2 (germline): ENHRY, SYGVKD. The CDR3 loop spans 14 amino acids. V lost 3 bases to trimming and J lost 3 bases, with 11 bases between them. CDR3 amino acids: CAISDAIGKETQYF. Written as DNA, the CDR3 is TGTGCCATCAGTGACGCCATCGGGAAAGAGACCCAGTACTTC.

The chain carries TRBV5-1 and TRBJ2-7; D uncertain. CDR3 length: 13 amino acids. CDR1 SGHRS and CDR2 YFSETQ come from the germline V gene. V gave up 0 bases and J gave up 3 bases, with 7 bases separating them. CDR3 in amino acids: CASSLDTDYEQYF. The CDR3 DNA is TGCGCCAGCAGCTTGGACACAGACTACGAGCAGTACTTC.

This chain uses TRBV15 with TRBJ2-7; D is perhaps TRBD1 (6 bases). Germline values: CDR1 LNHNV, CDR2 YYDKDF (reference sequence). Trimming cost V 0 bases and J 3 bases, with 15 bases left between them. The CDR3 totals 16 residues. The CDR3 region is CATSRDLGRGVYEQYF. In DNA form, the CDR3 reads TGTGCCACCAGCAGAGATCTTGGCAGGGGAGTCTACGAGCAGTACTTC.

This chain links TRBV7-8 with TRBJ2-5, with D possibly matching TRBD2 (7 bases). Germline-derived CDR1 and CDR2 are SGHVS and FQNEAQ. This CDR3 has 15 residues. Trimming left V 5 bases short and J 2 bases short, with 15 bases between. In DNA, the CDR3 is TGTGCCAGCAGCCCGGACGGGGGGCCTCAAGAGACCCAGTACTTC. The encoded protein is CASSPDGGPQETQYF.

This clonotype occurred a few times. CDR3 loop: CASSPGDRDHEQYF. The CDR3 DNA reads TGTGCCAGCAGTCCCGGGGACAGGGACCACGAGCAGTACTTC. The chain employs TRBV28 and TRBJ2-7; 9 bases align to TRBD1. The CDR3 consists of 14 residues. With V trimmed by 5 bases and J by 5 bases, 7 bases remained unmatched. Germline CDR1 and CDR2: MDHEN and SYDVKM.

There are a few counts of this clonotype. The chain combines TRBV5-1 with TRBJ2-7; TRBD1 matches at 8 bases. V lost 0 bases to trimming and J lost 0 bases; unmatched junction nucleotides: 5. Germline V gene data show CDR1 as SGHRS and CDR2 as YFSETQ. The CDR3 has 16 residues. The CDR3 region has the DNA TGCGCCAGCAGCTTGGCCGGCGGACAGGGCTCCTACGAGCAGTACTTC. Residues: CASSLAGGQGSYEQYF.

The chain employs TRBV14 and TRBJ2-1; tentatively, D is TRBD2 (5 bases). V was pared by 3 bases and J by 0 bases, with 12 bases between. The germline V gene has CDR1 SGHDN and CDR2 FVKESK. The CDR3 is 16 amino acids. The CDR3 coding sequence is TGTGCCAGCAGCCACCTTAGCGTCGGCTCCTACAATGAGCAGTTCTTC. Translated, it gives CASSHLSVGSYNEQFF.

The sample holds many counts of this clonotype. The J gene is TRBJ2-3, the V gene TRBV2, with D perhaps matching TRBD2 (5 bases). Germline V gene sequence: CDR1 SNHLY, CDR2 FYNNEI. This CDR3 is 15 amino acids long. Trimming pared 0 bases from V and 5 bases from J, leaving 12 bases between. The CDR3 sequence: CASSEAGTGKDTQYF. In DNA form, the CDR3 reads TGTGCCAGCAGTGAAGCGGGCACGGGGAAAGATACGCAGTATTTT. The entire variable domain, with the rest obtained from reference TRBV2 and TRBJ2-3, is as follows: EPEVTQTPSHQVTQMGQEVILRCVPISNHLYFYWYRQILGQKVEFLVSFYNNEISEKSEIFDDQFSVERPDGSNFTLKIRSTKLEDSAMYFCASSEAGTGKDTQYFGPGTRLTVL.

The chain is built from TRBV5-1 and TRBJ1-2; D gene ambiguous. The germline V and J ends were trimmed by 1 base and 4 bases, with 8 bases remaining between them. Germline CDR1 and CDR2: SGHRS and YFSETQ. The CDR3 runs 13 residues. The CDR3 coding sequence is TGCGCCAGCAGCTTGTGGCAGGCCTATGGCTACACCTTC. Translation: CASSLWQAYGYTF.

In this sample, this clonotype turned up a few times. The gene calls are TRBV11-2 and TRBJ2-2; 13 bases fit TRBD2. The CDR3 spans 19 residues. CDR1 and CDR2 from the germline V gene are SGHAT and FQNNGV. V lost 5 bases to trimming and J lost 4 bases; unmatched junction nucleotides: 13. The CDR3 DNA is TGTGCCAGCAGCGCCCCGAAACTAGCGGGGGGGTCGACCACCGGGGAGCTGTTTTTT. This translates into CASSAPKLAGGSTTGELFF.

This rearrangement joins TRBV13 to TRBJ1-2, with 10 bases lining up with TRBD1. The CDR3 totals 14 residues. Germline-derived CDR1 and CDR2 are PRHDT and FYEKMQ (reference sequence). V lost 7 bases to trimming and J lost 2 bases; unmatched junction nucleotides: 4. The CDR3, as DNA: TGTGCCAGCACGGGACAGGGGAGGAACTATGGCTACACCTTC. Translating gives CASTGQGRNYGYTF.

This clonotype was found a few times. The CDR3 sequence is CASSLGRRTGAQKLFF. CDR3 coding DNA: TGCGCCAGCAGCTTGGGGCGGAGGACAGGGGCGCAGAAACTGTTTTTT. This rearrangement joins TRBV5-1 to TRBJ1-4; TRBD1 aligns across 9 bases. The germline V gene has CDR1 SGHRS and CDR2 YFSETQ. The CDR3 has 16 amino acids. V lost 0 bases to trimming and J lost 11 bases; unmatched junction nucleotides: 11.

This clonotype has just a few counts. V gene TRBV20-1 combines with J gene TRBJ2-7; D could derive from TRBD1 or TRBD2 (6 bases each). There are 14 residues in the CDR3. The V gene lost 1 base and the J gene lost 7 bases, with 17 bases spanning the gap. Germline loops: CDR1 DFQATT, CDR2 SNEGSKA (reference sequence). In nucleotides, the CDR3 is TGCAGTGCTAGAGGCGGGACAATTACGTGGGAGCAGTACTTC. This codes for CSARGGTITWEQYF.

This clonotype was counted between two and nine times. The rearrangement links TRBV7-2 to TRBJ2-5; D possibly uses TRBD1 or TRBD2 (5 bases each). Germline CDR1 reads SGHTA; CDR2 reads FQGNSA. Trimming removed 1 base at V and 2 bases at J, with 11 bases between. This CDR3 comprises 15 residues. CDR3 bases: TGTGCCAGCAGCTTAGGGGGGTCAACGCAAGAGACCCAGTACTTC. Translation gives CASSLGGSTQETQYF.

The chain recombines TRBV12-3 or TRBV12-4 with TRBJ1-2, with a weak D call TRBD1 (6 bases). This CDR3 region has 14 residues. V was clipped by 2 bases and J by 4 bases, with 11 bases between them. In nucleotides, the CDR3 is TGTGCCAGCAGTTTAACAGGGATTTTCTATGGCTACACCTTC. Residues: CASSLTGIFYGYTF.